These 7 T cell receptor beta chains came from one sample sequenced in a study of Ad26.COV2.S vaccination and SARS-CoV-2 variants. Libraries were prepared by immunoSEQ multiplex PCR; TCRdb keeps only in-frame clonotypes and omits some of them. In the table there are approximately 480,000 clones, 87% of which are singletons. This sample's treatment: 19 received Ad26.COV2.S at low or high dose, single or two shots; about 5 received placebo; per-sample allocation not given. All samples were drawn on day 63, counting from the first vaccine or placebo injection. The sequences come from peripheral blood, collected in a trial of Ad26.COV2.S vaccine versus placebo. The receptors originated from a person aged 18-65 years who received the Ad26.COV2.S COVID-19 vaccine or a placebo.

This clone appeared a few times. This chain connects TRBV5-1 to TRBJ2-4; 7 bases align to TRBD1. Germline V gene data show CDR1 as SGHRS and CDR2 as YFSETQ. CDR3 length equals 15 residues. V was clipped by 4 bases and J by 3 bases; unmatched bases: 7. CDR3 in DNA: TGCGCCAGCAGCCACGACAGGGATGTCAAAAACATTCAGTACTTC. This gives the protein CASSHDRDVKNIQYF. Based on the CDR3 plus reference TRBV5-1 and TRBJ2-4, the full variable domain is KAGVTQTPRYLIKTRGQQVTLSCSPISGHRSVSWYQQTPGQGLQFLFEYFSETQRNKGNFPGRFSGRQFSNSRSEMNVSTLELGDSALYLCASSHDRDVKNIQYFGAGTRLSVL.

The DNA for the CDR3 is TGTGCCAGCAGTTACTCGTCGACAGGCTATGGCTACACCTTC. The encoded protein is CASSYSSTGYGYTF. The gene calls are TRBV6-5 and TRBJ1-2; the D gene is possibly TRBD1 (6 bases). V was clipped by 0 bases and J by 4 bases, with 9 bases between them. The CDR3 is 14 residues long. Germline V gene data show CDR1 as MNHEY and CDR2 as SVGAGI.

This clone was found once. V usage is TRBV21-1 and J usage is TRBJ1-2; whether TRBD1, the table's D call, matches the DNA was not checked. TRBV21-1 is listed as a pseudogene. This CDR3 contains 13 residues. The CDR3 loop is CASSKSDRLGYTF. The CDR3 DNA is TGTGCCAGCAGCAAATCGGACAGGCTCGGCTACACCTTC.

The V gene is TRBV30, the J gene TRBJ1-4; the D is unclear. The length of the CDR3 is 12 residues. Trimming took off 0 bases at V and 6 bases at J, with 5 bases between the two ends. Per germline, CDR1 GTSNPN and CDR2 SVGIG (reference sequence). For the CDR3, the DNA is TGTGCCTGGAGTGTAACAGATGAAAAACTGTTTTTT. Translated: CAWSVTDEKLFF.

The J gene is TRBJ1-1, the V gene TRBV28, with D unclear. The CDR3 spans 11 residues. The V gene lost 6 bases and the J gene lost 8 bases, with 10 bases spanning the gap. Germline-derived CDR1 and CDR2 are MDHEN and SYDVKM. CDR3 nucleotides: TGTGCCAGCAGCCTCAGCTGGGAAGCTTTCTTT. It translates to CASSLSWEAFF.

The chain carries TRBV5-1 and TRBJ2-7, with 7 bases lining up with TRBD2. This CDR3 is built from 15 residues. V was clipped by 4 bases and J by 2 bases; unmatched bases: 9. Germline values: CDR1 SGHRS, CDR2 YFSETQ. This CDR3 is CASSPIAGAPYEQYF. DNA for the CDR3: TGCGCCAGCAGCCCTATAGCGGGCGCCCCCTACGAGCAGTACTTC.

The chain uses TRBV20-1 and TRBJ2-7; D remains unclear. V gave up 3 bases and J gave up 7 bases, with 7 bases separating them. The CDR3 is made up of 10 amino acids. CDR1 and CDR2 (germline): DFQATT, SNEGSKA (reference sequence). The CDR3 sequence is CSASLREQYF. The DNA for the CDR3 is TGCAGTGCTAGTCTGCGGGAGCAGTACTTC.